This TCR beta chain stems from a study of blood T cell repertoires in COVID-19. The V end lost 5 bases, the J end lost 0 bases, and 14 bases lay between the germline ends. This CDR3 is 16 amino acids long. Germline V gene data show CDR1 as SGHNT and CDR2 as YENEEA. Measured with immunoSEQ multiplex PCR; TCRdb has only the in-frame clones, and not every one. The profile covers about 370,000 clones, with around 90% appearing a single time and approximately 3% taken by the ten largest. This TCR came from a woman under 40 with COVID-19, enrolled during active disease. The V call is TRBV11-3, the J call TRBJ2-1; no clear D. Sequencing used peripheral blood. CDR3 bases: TGTGCCAGCAGCCGGTGGAGCTCGAGCTCCTACAATGAGCAGTTCTTC. This sequence encodes CASSRWSSSSYNEQFF.